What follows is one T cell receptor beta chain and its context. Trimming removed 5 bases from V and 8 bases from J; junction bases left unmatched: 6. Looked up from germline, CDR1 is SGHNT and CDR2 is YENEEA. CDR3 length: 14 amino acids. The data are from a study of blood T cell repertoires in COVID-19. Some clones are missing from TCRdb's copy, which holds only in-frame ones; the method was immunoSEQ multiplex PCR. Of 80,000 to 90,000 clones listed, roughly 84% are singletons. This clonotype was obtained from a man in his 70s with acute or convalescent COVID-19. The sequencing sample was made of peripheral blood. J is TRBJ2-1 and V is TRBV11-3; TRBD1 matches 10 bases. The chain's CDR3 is CASSGQGDEDEQFF. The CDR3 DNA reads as TGTGCCAGCAGCGGACAGGGGGACGAAGATGAGCAGTTCTTC.